The 17 T cell receptor beta chains listed next were all sequenced from one sample in a study of blood T cell repertoires in COVID-19. Profiled with immunoSEQ multiplex PCR; TCRdb holds only in-frame clones, not every one. This sample has roughly 300,000 clones, with roughly 85% found just once. The material sequenced was peripheral blood. These receptors were taken from a human donor in a cohort sampled during active COVID-19.

The chain recombines TRBV12-3 or TRBV12-4 with TRBJ1-5, with no clear D. V shed 3 bases and J shed 0 bases, with 3 bases lying between them. CDR3 size: 13 residues. Here the CDR3 reads CASSFYSNQPQHF. The CDR3 DNA is TGTGCCAGCAGTTTTTATAGCAATCAGCCCCAGCATTTT.

This chain connects TRBV5-6 to TRBJ2-7; 11 bases map to TRBD2. CDR1 is SGHDT, CDR2 YYEEEE, per germline. The CDR3 loop spans 14 amino acids. After removal of 4 bases from V and 7 bases from J, the junction contained 7 bases not matched to a gene. The CDR3 DNA sequence: TGTGCCAGCAGCGGGGGACTAGCGGATCCGGAGCAGTACTTC. It translates to CASSGGLADPEQYF.

This clone was observed once. The chain carries TRBV3-1 (or the pseudogene TRBV3-2) and TRBJ2-1; 12 nucleotides line up with TRBD2. J gave up 6 bases and V 0 bases, and 6 bases lay outside the gene matches. This CDR3 is built from 17 residues. CDR1 is LGHDT and CDR2 is YNNKEL in the germline V gene (reference sequence). The CDR3 is CASSQDLAGGPGNEQFF. The CDR3 nucleotides are TGTGCCAGCAGCCAAGATCTAGCGGGGGGGCCCGGCAATGAGCAGTTCTTC.

The gene calls are TRBV29-1 and TRBJ2-1; 11 nucleotides agree with TRBD2. With V trimmed by 6 bases and J by 6 bases, 4 bases remained unmatched. This CDR3 has 13 residues. CDR1 and CDR2 from the germline V gene are SQVTM and ANQGSEA. The CDR3 bases are TGCAGCGTAGACACTAGCGGGGGCAATGAGCAGTTCTTC. This gives the protein CSVDTSGGNEQFF.

This chain joins TRBV6-5 and TRBJ2-3; TRBD1 agrees at 7 bases. The CDR3 length is 14 residues. The ends lost 6 bases at V and 4 bases at J; junction bases unmatched: 7. Germline CDR1 MNHEY, CDR2 SVGAGI. The CDR3 DNA is TGTGCCAGCAGCCCCGAGGGGGCACCAGATACGCAGTATTTT. Its translation is CASSPEGAPDTQYF.

J is TRBJ1-1 and V is TRBV19, with unresolved D. This CDR3 region has 12 residues. V lost 5 bases to trimming and J lost 4 bases, with 8 bases between them. Germline CDR1 and CDR2: LNHDA and SQIVND (reference sequence). CDR3 in DNA: TGTGCCAGTAGTGCGTTTACCACTGAAGCTTTCTTT. This translates into CASSAFTTEAFF.

This clone was seen more than once but under ten times. The V and J genes are TRBV3-1 (or the pseudogene TRBV3-2) and TRBJ1-2; the D gene is possibly TRBD1 (6 bases). The germline CDR1 and CDR2 sequences are LGHDT and YNNKEL (reference sequence). The CDR3 covers 12 residues. Trimming removed 5 bases from V and 14 bases from J, with 18 bases in between. The CDR3 nucleotides are TGTGCCAGCAGCGGTATACAGGGCGCCCGGACCTTC. Protein: CASSGIQGARTF.

The V and J genes are TRBV10-3 and TRBJ1-5; 8 nucleotides line up with TRBD1. The J segment lost 7 bases and the V segment lost 3 bases, leaving 8 bases of the junction unmatched. Germline loops: CDR1 ENHRY, CDR2 SYGVKD. The CDR3 extends over 15 amino acids. The CDR3 bases are TGTGCCATCAGTGAACAGGGGGGTGGGAGACAGCCCCAGCATTTT. It yields the protein CAISEQGGGRQPQHF.

This clone was seen a few times. The chain is built from TRBV7-3 and TRBJ2-2; perhaps TRBD1 as D (6 bases). There are 14 residues in the CDR3. The germline V and J ends were trimmed by 1 base and 4 bases, with 7 bases remaining between them. CDR1 is SGHTA and CDR2 is FQGTGA in the germline V gene. The CDR3 spells CASSLRDTTGELFF. The CDR3 DNA reads TGTGCCAGCAGCTTAAGGGACACCACCGGGGAGCTGTTTTTT. Looking up the rest from reference TRBV7-3 and TRBJ2-2 gives the full variable domain: GAGVSQTPSNKVTEKGKYVELRCDPISGHTALYWYRQSLGQGPEFLIYFQGTGAADDSGLPNDRFFAVRPEGSVSTLKIQRTERGDSAVYLCASSLRDTTGELFFGEGSRLTVL.

The genes are TRBV7-3 and TRBJ2-1, with 10 nucleotides matching TRBD2. The CDR3 has 13 amino acids. Losses at the gene ends were 5 bases for V and 15 bases for J; bases not matched to a gene: 10. In germline, CDR1 is SGHTA, CDR2 FQGTGA. CDR3 bases: TGTGCCAGCAGCCCTGAAAGCGGGGGGGCCCTGTTCTTC. This encodes CASSPESGGALFF. Filled out from reference TRBV7-3 and TRBJ2-1, the complete variable domain reads GAGVSQTPSNKVTEKGKYVELRCDPISGHTALYWYRQSLGQGPEFLIYFQGTGAADDSGLPNDRFFAVRPEGSVSTLKIQRTERGDSAVYLCASSPESGGALFFGPGTRLTVL.

V gene TRBV19 combines with J gene TRBJ1-5, with 8 nucleotides matching TRBD1. The ends lost 2 bases at V and 6 bases at J; junction bases unmatched: 3. The CDR3 spans 14 residues. From germline, CDR1 is LNHDA and CDR2 SQIVND (reference sequence). The CDR3 protein is CASSIQGASQPQHF. The CDR3 nucleotides read TGTGCCAGTAGTATACAGGGGGCGAGTCAGCCCCAGCATTTT.

The genes are TRBV14 and TRBJ2-1, with a weak D call TRBD1 (5 bases). V was trimmed by 1 base and J by 1 base, leaving 11 bases between them. Germline CDR1 SGHDN, CDR2 FVKESK. The CDR3 spans 16 residues. CDR3 bases: TGTGCCAGCAGCCAAGTGTCTGGGGCATCCTACAATGAGCAGTTCTTC. The encoded protein is CASSQVSGASYNEQFF.

V usage is TRBV12-5 and J usage is TRBJ2-4, with TRBD1 identical over 8 bases. CDR1 is LGHNT and CDR2 is FRNRAP in the germline V gene. The CDR3 has 17 amino acids. Trimming took 4 bases from V and 8 from J; bases not matched to a gene: 16. CDR3: CASGSRTGMLNVDIQYF. Written as DNA, the CDR3 is TGTGCTAGTGGTTCCCGGACAGGGATGCTAAATGTGGACATTCAGTACTTC.

This sequence joins TRBV11-2 and TRBJ1-6, with D unclear. V lost 2 bases and J lost 4, with 9 bases in between. Germline V gene data show CDR1 as SGHAT and CDR2 as FQNNGV. This CDR3 comprises 15 residues. The CDR3 protein is CASSLSLGYNSPLHF. In DNA form, the CDR3 reads TGTGCCAGCAGCTTAAGCCTCGGGTATAATTCACCCCTCCACTTT. The whole variable domain, filled in from reference TRBV11-2 and TRBJ1-6, reads EAGVAQSPRYKIIEKRQSVAFWCNPISGHATLYWYQQILGQGPKLLIQFQNNGVVDDSQLPKDRFSAERLKGVDSTLKIQPAKLEDSAVYLCASSLSLGYNSPLHFGNGTRLTVT.

The chain links TRBV2 to TRBJ2-2, with D unclear. Per the germline V gene, CDR1 is SNHLY and CDR2 is FYNNEI. The CDR3 covers 16 residues. V was pared by 5 bases and J by 2 bases, with 15 bases between. CDR3 amino acids: CASSLSRNSNTGELFF. DNA for the CDR3: TGTGCCAGCAGTCTTAGTCGGAACAGCAACACCGGGGAGCTGTTTTTT.

This clone appeared a single time. The CDR3: CASGGTEAFF. The CDR3 DNA follows: TGTGCCAGCGGAGGCACTGAAGCTTTCTTT. The chain employs TRBV25-1 and TRBJ1-1, with D hard to call. Germline loops: CDR1 MGHDK, CDR2 SYGVNS. The CDR3 length is 10 residues. The V end lost 8 bases, the J end lost 4 bases, and 5 bases lay between the germline ends.

The CDR3 bases are TGTGCCACCAGTGACTCCCCCAGGGGGCAGCCCCAGCATTTT. It specifies CATSDSPRGQPQHF. The chain recombines TRBV24-1 with TRBJ1-5; 7 nucleotides line up with TRBD1. CDR1 is KGHDR and CDR2 is SFDVKD in the germline V gene. Trimming cost V 4 bases and J 7 bases; bases outside gene matches: 6. The CDR3 covers 14 residues.